Here is one T cell receptor beta chain with its context. At least ten counts were recorded for this clonotype. Its antigen is currently not known. No much larger clone exists at a distance of one base, and base qualities are not known. This entry comes from a study of neurological immune-mediated disorders (dated by TCRdb to about 2019). A note on the overall study: Using UMI-based sequencing, the study compared peripheral blood TCR-beta repertoires from patients with HTLV-I-associated myelopathy (HAM/TSP), patients with multiple sclerosis, and healthy controls. Each longitudinal HAM/TSP and healthy donor was sampled at 3 time-points spaced at roughly 3-45 month intervals. The roughly 110 TCR-beta libraries covered PBMC samples along with longitudinal samples, technical triplicates, and paired sorted CD4+ and CD8+ T-cell subsets. The cohort comprised about 70 subjects: around 15 HAM/TSP patients, approximately 34 multiple sclerosis patients and 20 or so healthy controls. Study-wide conclusions, independent of this receptor: TCR clonal expansion was highest in HAM/TSP patients and lowest in MS patients, with MS patients falling below even healthy controls. Across subjects, expanded clones never shared an identical CDR3 amino acid sequence, which suggests that the TCR-beta repertoires in every group were private.

Trimming removed 3 bases from V and 0 bases from J, leaving 11 bases between the germline ends. The CDR3 holds 16 amino acids from the cysteine to the phenylalanine. Only the CDR3 portion is preserved as DNA: 48 bases, with reading frame beginning at the first base. cDNA synthesis used template-switch 5'RACE with a primer carrying a 10-nucleotide random unique molecular identifier tagging each TCR transcript. Every sequencing run covered 15-18 subjects and yielded more than 170 million TCR-beta sequences. The RNeasy kit was used for extraction of total RNA. The KAPA Real-time Library Amplification kit was used to amplify TCR-beta VDJ regions with primers for the TCR constant region and the 5'RACE anchor. A first PCR added sample indexes and Illumina adaptors, and a second PCR then raised library yield. The roughly 650 bp TCR product was size-selected on a 2% E-gel SizeSelection system after Ampure bead purification. Before pooling, libraries had their quality checked on a Bioanalyzer, their concentration measured with Qubit, and their quantity determined with the Kapa Library Quantification kit. Paired-end 2 x 150 bp sequencing of the libraries was performed on an Illumina HiSeq 2500. To increase sequence diversity, roughly 24-32% phiX was spiked into each library pool. The study's own analysis went as follows. Quality-filtered reads were processed with the UMI-based MiGEC pipeline, which removed over 75% of raw TCR sequences during error correction. VDJ genes were aligned to IMGT germline references, and clonotypes were defined by unique CDR3 amino acid sequence plus V-J genes. Clonal expansion, Shannon diversity and CDR3 relatedness (CalcPairwiseDistances, ClusterSamples) were evaluated with VDJtools, and phylogenetic trees were built with CLCbio workbench. Using coefficient-of-variation modelling across technical triplicates, the study counted a clone as expanded if it had at least 8 unique UMIs. The public reads were reprocessed in TCRdb via fastp at Q25 and MiXCR, keeping in-frame beta chains. Every entry covers one CDR3 protein and lists the most common genes and DNA from its rows. It is TCRdb's table, rather than the study itself, that gives the V and J calls and clone size. The sample table contains 60,000 to 75,000 distinct CDR3 sequences; only one count was recorded for roughly 9.8% of them. Jointly, the top ten make up 9.5% to 15% of the sample.

The time point label of this sample denotes: longitudinal time-point 2. The healthy controls were volunteers from blood banks in Maryland, USA. Libraries from unsorted PBMCs were made from 2 million PBMCs kept in RNAlater at -80 degrees C until RNA extraction. Peripheral blood underwent Ficoll-Hypaque density gradient centrifugation to isolate PBMCs, which were then cryopreserved in liquid nitrogen. The receptor was derived from a man aged 25 to 45 in good health. The chain was built from TRBV12-3 or TRBV12-4 and TRBJ1-4, with no reliable assignment of the D segment. Sequenced material: PBMCs. The DNA reads as follows: TGTGCCAGCAGTTTTCCAGAATCCGCAACTAATGAAAAACTGTTTTTT. Translated, it reads CASSFPESATNEKLFF.